The entry below describes one TCR beta chain. The target antigen is unknown. Generation of TCR cDNA used 5'RACE template switching (which added a universal primer site and UMIs). TCRdb itself ran the 5' RACE reads through MiXCR, one entry per CDR3 protein. Among about 500,000 distinct CDR3 sequences listed, about 17% were seen once. This sample is part of a study of T cells after yellow fever vaccination. As for the study in general: SMART-Seq v4 Ultra Low Input served to prepare low-cell-number fractions.

Germline-derived CDR1 and CDR2 are DFQATT and SNEGSKA (reference sequence). V gave up 3 bases and J gave up 0 bases; unmatched junction bases: 8. The CDR3 spans 16 residues. Study results and limitations: CD4 and CD8 compartments shared a small share of clonotypes, likely from convergent recombination. Within FACS-sorted repertoires, abundant clonotypes contaminating from the bulk population could be present.

Sample: PBMCs, taken about 5 days after the first yellow fever vaccination. The chain employs TRBV20-1 and TRBJ2-1; 7 bases match TRBD2. The origin of this receptor is a man younger than 35 who received the YFV17D yellow fever vaccine. This CDR3 reads CSARDAGESSYNEQFF. Written as DNA, the CDR3 is TGCAGTGCTAGGGATGCGGGGGAAAGCTCCTACAATGAGCAGTTCTTC.